This T cell receptor beta chain is drawn from a study of OX40 agonist ivuxolimab in advanced cancers. Turning to the study itself: Intravenous ivuxolimab was administered to patients every 2 weeks at 0.01 to 10 mg/kg.

Broader study findings: At 0.1-3.0 mg/kg, partial responders had clonal expansion among the lowest observed.

Method: immunoSEQ multiplex PCR; TCRdb's copy keeps in-frame clones and lacks some. Of around 90,000 clones listed, over 75% are singletons. The CDR3 length is 16 residues. The V and J ends lost 0 bases and 2 bases, in that order; junction bases with no gene match: 6. The germline gives CDR1 LGHNA, CDR2 YSLEER. Blood got drawn at baseline, again on cycle 4 day 1, and then on cycle 7 day 1. On this clone itself: Its antigen is not known.

The receptor was derived from an adult with an advanced solid tumor such as melanoma, head and neck, liver or kidney cancer. The chain employs TRBV4-3 and TRBJ2-7; TRBD2 matches 8 bases. Sequencing was performed on CD4+ or CD8+ T cells sorted from blood, taken in a trial of the OX40 agonist ivuxolimab. This CDR3 is CASSQEVAGRAYEQYF. The CDR3 DNA sequence: TGCGCCAGCAGCCAAGAAGTCGCCGGGAGGGCCTACGAGCAGTACTTC.